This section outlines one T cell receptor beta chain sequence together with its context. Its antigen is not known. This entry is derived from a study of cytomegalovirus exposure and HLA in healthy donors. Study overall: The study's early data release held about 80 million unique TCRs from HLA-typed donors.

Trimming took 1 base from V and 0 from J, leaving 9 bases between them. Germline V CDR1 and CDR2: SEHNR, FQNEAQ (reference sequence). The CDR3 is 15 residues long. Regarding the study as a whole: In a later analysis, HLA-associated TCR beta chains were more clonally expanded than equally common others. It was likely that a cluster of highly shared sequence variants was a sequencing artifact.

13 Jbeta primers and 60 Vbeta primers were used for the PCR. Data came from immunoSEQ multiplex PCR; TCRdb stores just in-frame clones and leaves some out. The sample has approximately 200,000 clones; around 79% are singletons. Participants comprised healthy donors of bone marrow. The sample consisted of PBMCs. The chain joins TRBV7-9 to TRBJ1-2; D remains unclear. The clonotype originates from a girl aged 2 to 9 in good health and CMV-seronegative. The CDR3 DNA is TGTGCCAGCAGCTTAGACCGAGAAGCTAACTATGGCTACACCTTC. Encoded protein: CASSLDREANYGYTF.